This entry features one TCR beta chain sequence. The target antigen is unknown. The data stem from a study of shared clonotypes between healthy human individuals. Splitting of each subset's genomic DNA was done evenly across several immunoSEQ plates. Sequencing was performed with immunoSEQ multiplex PCR; in TCRdb, only in-frame clones are kept and a portion is missing. This sample has approximately 2.5 million clones, with around 94% found just once. Trimming left V 2 bases short and J 3 bases short, with 5 bases between. Germline assignment: CDR1 SGHTA and CDR2 FQGTGA. The CDR3 runs 14 residues. Whole-study results and caveats: The study generally estimated greater richness for naive than memory subsets. Represented diversity, genetic and exposure-history alike, was limited by few donors.

The rearrangement links TRBV7-3 to TRBJ2-6; no reliable D call. The clonotype was recovered from a man between 18 and 35 years old in good health. The specimen sequenced was naive CD4+ T cells sorted from blood. Noted subset: CD45RA+ positively selected. The DNA for the CDR3 is TGTGCCAGCAGCTTACTTGGTGGGGCCAACGTCCTGACTTTC. It yields the protein CASSLLGGANVLTF.